The 25 T cell receptor beta chains below were found in one sample sequenced in a study of beta chain features in type 1 diabetes. General study points: There was a moderate but significant shortening of TCRB CDR3s in all four CD4+ subsets of Type 1 diabetes patients.

Of the isolated RNA, all was reverse transcribed, and so the sequenced material was expressed TCRB transcripts. Sequencing used immunoSEQ multiplex PCR; TCRdb keeps in-frame clones, though not all of them. This table holds 600,000 to 700,000 clones, roughly 13% found once. These receptors' targets are unknown. The sequencing sample was made of naive CD4+ T cells from blood. The receptors shown here come from a man in his late teens or twenties with type 1 diabetes.

The chain has TRBV6-1 and TRBJ2-2; the D gene is possibly TRBD2 (6 bases). Looked up from germline, CDR1 is MNHNS and CDR2 is SASEGT. This CDR3 comprises 13 residues. Trimming shortened V by 7 bases and J by 4 bases, and 10 bases separated the two germline ends. The CDR3 sequence is CASMGLSTGELFF. The CDR3 DNA sequence: TGTGCCAGCATGGGACTTTCCACCGGGGAGCTGTTTTTT.

V usage is TRBV5-1 and J usage is TRBJ1-1; the D is unclear. This CDR3 spans 13 amino acids. V dropped 2 bases and J dropped 3 bases, with 8 bases sitting between them. CDR1 is SGHRS, CDR2 YFSETQ, per germline. The CDR3, as DNA: TGCGCCAGCAGCTTCACTGGCCACACTGAAGCTTTCTTT. This sequence encodes CASSFTGHTEAFF.

This clone was detected a few times. The chain uses TRBV29-1 and TRBJ1-4, with 9 positions matching TRBD1. CDR3 size: 14 residues. CDR1 SQVTM and CDR2 ANQGSEA come from the germline V gene. V shed 0 bases, J shed 10 bases, and the junction held 6 bases outside the gene matches. The CDR3 coding sequence is TGCAGCGTTGAAGATCGGACAGGGGAGGCAAAACTGTTTTTT. Protein product: CSVEDRTGEAKLFF.

The genes are TRBV30 and TRBJ2-7; D is unresolved. V was clipped by 1 base and J by 0 bases, with 4 bases between them. The germline V gene has CDR1 GTSNPN and CDR2 SVGIG (reference sequence). This CDR3 region has 12 residues. As DNA, the CDR3 is TGTGCCTGGAGTGGGGCCTCCTACGAGCAGTACTTC. Its translation is CAWSGASYEQYF.

The genes are TRBV18 and TRBJ1-4; D is perhaps TRBD1 (6 bases). The CDR3 totals 15 residues. CDR1 is KGHSH, CDR2 LQKENI, per germline. Trimming shortened V by 0 bases and J by 8 bases, and 13 bases separated the two germline ends. CDR3 residues: CASSPPSQGGEKLFF. In DNA, the CDR3 is TGTGCCAGCTCACCACCGTCACAGGGCGGAGAAAAACTGTTTTTT.

This clone was seen more than once but under ten times. This chain joins TRBV5-1 and TRBJ2-7; 8 nucleotides align to TRBD1. Germline CDR1 is SGHRS and CDR2 is YFSETQ. This CDR3 has 15 residues. V lost 1 base, J lost 4 bases, and 7 bases stayed unmatched. The CDR3 reads CASSLTGQGEYEQYF. CDR3 DNA: TGCGCCAGCAGCTTGACCGGACAGGGAGAATACGAGCAGTACTTC.

This clone was counted between two and nine times. CDR3: CASTGVGTGELFF. CDR3 sequence (DNA): TGTGCCAGCACAGGGGTAGGGACCGGGGAGCTGTTTTTT. The chain is built from TRBV2 and TRBJ2-2; D is possibly TRBD1 (6 bases). V lost 7 bases, J lost 5 bases, and 11 bases lay in between. The CDR3 sequence is 13 residues long. Per the germline V gene, CDR1 is SNHLY and CDR2 is FYNNEI.

The chain carries TRBV7-9 and TRBJ1-3; D might be TRBD1 (5 bases). The CDR3 extends over 14 amino acids. The germline V gene encodes CDR1 SEHNR and CDR2 FQNEAQ (reference sequence). Trimming pared 5 bases from V and 2 bases from J, leaving 10 bases between. This CDR3 reads CASSSDRAGNTIYF. The CDR3 nucleotides are TGTGCCAGCAGCAGCGACAGAGCTGGAAACACCATATATTTT.

This clone was counted between two and nine times. The chain recombines TRBV5-1 with TRBJ2-5; no definite D call. The V gene's germline CDR1 is SGHRS and CDR2 YFSETQ. The V end was cut by 4 bases, the J end by 5 bases, with 18 bases between. CDR3 length: 15 amino acids. The CDR3 here is CASSLGVSPQETQYF. As DNA, the CDR3 is TGCGCCAGCAGCCTTGGGGTTAGCCCTCAGGAGACCCAGTACTTC.

The V and J genes are TRBV28 and TRBJ2-3, with 10 positions matching TRBD2. CDR3 length equals 16 residues. The germline V gene has CDR1 MDHEN and CDR2 SYDVKM. Losses at the gene ends were 7 bases for V and 3 bases for J; bases not matched to a gene: 10. CDR3: CASTDPLAGVTDTQYF. CDR3 DNA sequence: TGTGCCAGCACCGACCCCCTAGCGGGGGTGACAGATACGCAGTATTTT.

This clone was seen more than once but under ten times. The rearrangement links TRBV5-1 to TRBJ2-2; tentative D call: TRBD2 (7 bases). The germline CDR1 and CDR2 sequences are SGHRS and YFSETQ. V was shortened by 1 base and J by 0 bases, with 10 bases between the two germline ends. The CDR3 is made up of 16 amino acids. CDR3 amino acids: CASSLRGAANTGELFF. The CDR3 DNA reads TGCGCCAGCAGCTTGCGGGGGGCAGCGAACACCGGGGAGCTGTTTTTT.

This clone was found a few times. The rearrangement joins TRBV6-5 to TRBJ1-6; a weak D match, TRBD1 (5 bases). The germline CDR1 and CDR2 sequences are MNHEY and SVGAGI. The length of the CDR3 is 14 residues. The V and J ends lost 0 bases and 13 bases respectively, with 13 bases between them. The CDR3 protein is CASSYSGLGEPLHF. The CDR3 DNA is TGTGCCAGCAGTTACTCGGGACTTGGAGAGCCCCTCCACTTT.

The CDR3: CAWSAQITGFGYTF. CDR3 DNA: TGTGCCTGGAGTGCCCAAATCACAGGGTTCGGCTACACCTTC. The chain has TRBV30 and TRBJ1-2, with D possibly TRBD1 on 6 matching bases. The CDR3 totals 14 residues. Germline CDR1 and CDR2: GTSNPN and SVGIG (reference sequence). V was cut by 1 base and J by 8 bases, with 17 bases left in between. Combining the CDR3 with reference TRBV30 and TRBJ1-2 gives the whole variable domain SQTIHQWPATLVQPVGSPLSLECTVEGTSNPNLYWYRQAAGRGLQLLFYSVGIGQISSEVPQNLSASRPQDRQFILSSKKLLLSDSGFYLCAWSAQITGFGYTFGSGTRLTVV.

The V and J genes are TRBV13 and TRBJ2-3; D gene unclear. Germline V gene lookup returns CDR1 PRHDT and CDR2 FYEKMQ (reference sequence). The V end lost 6 bases, the J end lost 1 base, and 8 bases lay between the germline ends. The CDR3 spans 13 residues. The CDR3 protein is CASSPQGTDTQYF. The DNA of the CDR3 is TGTGCCAGCAGTCCCCAGGGCACAGATACGCAGTATTTT.

The chain couples TRBV4-2 to TRBJ2-2; no definite D call. The germline V and J ends were trimmed by 2 bases and 8 bases, with 12 bases remaining between them. CDR3 size: 14 residues. CDR1 and CDR2 from the germline V gene are LGHNA and YNFKEQ. The CDR3 region has the DNA TGTGCCAGCAGCCAAAATGAGCCCAGGGGGGAGCTGTTTTTT. It specifies CASSQNEPRGELFF.

This clone turned up a few times. This rearrangement joins TRBV6-1 to TRBJ1-5; D is ambiguous. Trimming cost V 4 bases and J 8 bases, with 15 bases left between them. Germline V gene sequence: CDR1 MNHNS, CDR2 SASEGT. The CDR3 contains 14 residues. The CDR3: CASSGLANMEPQHF. In nucleotides, the CDR3 is TGTGCCAGCAGTGGGCTAGCCAACATGGAGCCCCAGCATTTT.

About this clone: Other DNA sequences within the sample encode an identical CDR3. V gene TRBV6-5 combines with J gene TRBJ1-2, with 9 bases fitting TRBD1. V gave up 4 bases and J gave up 4 bases; unmatched junction bases: 4. The CDR3 covers 14 residues. Germline assignment: CDR1 MNHEY and CDR2 SVGAGI. CDR3 nucleotides: TGTGCCAGCAGTTCTCCGGGACAGGGCTATGGCTACACCTTC. The encoded protein is CASSSPGQGYGYTF.

The chain has TRBV6-5 and TRBJ2-7, with TRBD1 identical over 8 bases. The CDR3 has 14 residues. V lost 5 bases, J lost 3 bases, and 6 bases stayed unmatched. Germline V gene sequence: CDR1 MNHEY, CDR2 SVGAGI. CDR3 nucleotides: TGTGCCAGCAGTGCGATGGGACAGGTCTACGAGCAGTACTTC. It yields the protein CASSAMGQVYEQYF.

The chain joins TRBV6-1 to TRBJ1-2; 7 bases are a match to TRBD1. Germline CDR1 reads MNHNS; CDR2 reads SASEGT. The junction had 10 bases not matched to a gene; V was cut back by 8 bases and J by 7 bases. The CDR3 length is 13 residues. In DNA, the CDR3 is TGTGCCAGCGGGCGGACAGGCGGTTCTGGCTACACCTTC. Protein sequence: CASGRTGGSGYTF.

The CDR3 DNA follows: TGTGCCAGCTCACCAGAATACGAGCAGTACTTC. As protein: CASSPEYEQYF. The chain links TRBV18 to TRBJ2-7; D gene uncertain. Germline V gene lookup returns CDR1 KGHSH and CDR2 LQKENI. Deletions cut 2 bases from V and 4 bases from J, with 3 bases between. CDR3 length equals 11 residues.

This clone was observed a handful of times. This chain uses TRBV28 with TRBJ2-3, with D possibly matching TRBD1 (6 bases). Per the germline V gene, CDR1 is MDHEN and CDR2 is SYDVKM. V lost 6 bases, J lost 6 bases, and 13 bases lay in between. The CDR3 contains 13 residues. The CDR3 DNA follows: TGTGCCAGCAGAAAACAGGGTCCGGATACGCAGTATTTT. Its translation: CASRKQGPDTQYF. The full variable domain, completed using reference TRBV28 and TRBJ2-3, is DVKVTQSSRYLVKRTGEKVFLECVQDMDHENMFWYRQDPGLGLRLIYFSYDVKMKEKGDIPEGYSVSREKKERFSLILESASTNQTSMYLCASRKQGPDTQYFGPGTRLTVL.

This clone was counted only a few times. The rearrangement links TRBV19 to TRBJ2-5, with D unclear. CDR1 is LNHDA, CDR2 SQIVND, per germline (reference sequence). Trimming removed 5 bases from V and 10 bases from J, with 17 bases in between. The CDR3 contains 13 residues. This CDR3 is CASSQRVGYGQYF. Written as DNA, the CDR3 is TGTGCCAGTAGTCAACGGGTAGGGTATGGCCAGTACTTC.

This sequence joins TRBV11-3 and TRBJ1-1; possible D gene TRBD1, 5 bases. Trimming took off 3 bases at V and 8 bases at J, with 10 bases between the two ends. This CDR3 contains 12 residues. Per germline, CDR1 SGHNT and CDR2 YENEEA. The CDR3 protein is CASSFRQPEAFF. The CDR3 DNA is TGTGCCAGCAGCTTCCGACAGCCCGAAGCTTTCTTT.

The rearrangement uses TRBV6-1 and TRBJ1-5; the D gene is possibly TRBD1 (6 bases). V was pared by 8 bases and J by 3 bases, with 17 bases between. This CDR3 region has 15 residues. The germline CDR1 and CDR2 sequences are MNHNS and SASEGT. This CDR3 reads CASSPLTGINQPQHF. CDR3 sequence (DNA): TGTGCCAGCTCGCCCCTCACAGGGATCAATCAGCCCCAGCATTTT.

This clone was seen a few times. The chain uses TRBV4-1 and TRBJ2-4; 7 bases agree with TRBD1. Germline V gives CDR1 MGHRA, CDR2 YSYEKL. With 3 bases clipped from V and 0 bases from J, the junction kept 5 bases outside the gene matches. The CDR3 contains 16 residues. The CDR3 is CASSQTGTVAKNIQYF. The DNA of the CDR3 is TGCGCCAGCAGCCAGACCGGGACAGTAGCCAAAAACATTCAGTACTTC.